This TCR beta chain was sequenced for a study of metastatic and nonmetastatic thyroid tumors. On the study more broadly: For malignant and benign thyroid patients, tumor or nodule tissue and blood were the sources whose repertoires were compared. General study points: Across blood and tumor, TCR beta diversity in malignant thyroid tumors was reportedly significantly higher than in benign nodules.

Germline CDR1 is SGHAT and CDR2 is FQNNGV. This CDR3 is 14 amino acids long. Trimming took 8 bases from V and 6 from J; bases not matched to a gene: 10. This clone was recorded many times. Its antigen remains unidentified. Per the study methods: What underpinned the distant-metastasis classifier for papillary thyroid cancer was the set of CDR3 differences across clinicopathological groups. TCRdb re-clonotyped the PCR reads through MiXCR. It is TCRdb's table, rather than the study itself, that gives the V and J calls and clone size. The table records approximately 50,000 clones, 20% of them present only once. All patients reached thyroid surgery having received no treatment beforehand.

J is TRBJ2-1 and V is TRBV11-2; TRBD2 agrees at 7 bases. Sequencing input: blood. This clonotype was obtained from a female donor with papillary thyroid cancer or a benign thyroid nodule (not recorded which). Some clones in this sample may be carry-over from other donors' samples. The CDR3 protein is CASRSRLAFNEQFF. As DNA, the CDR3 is TGTGCCAGCCGATCCAGACTAGCATTCAATGAGCAGTTCTTC.